This passage covers 26 T cell receptor beta chains from one sample sequenced in a study of graft-versus-host responses after intestinal transplantation. Sequenced by immunoSEQ multiplex PCR; TCRdb stores in-frame clones only, minus some. The sample lists 20,000 to 25,000 clones, almost 95% seen once, with approximately 41% in the top ten. Sample: PBMCs, taken about 260 days after intestinal transplant. The receptors originated from a human patient who received an intestinal transplant, so some T cells may come from the graft donor.

The chain has TRBV2 and TRBJ1-5; TRBD1 matches 7 bases. The CDR3 has 15 residues. The ends lost 4 bases at V and 2 bases at J; junction bases unmatched: 5. Germline lookup yields CDR1 SNHLY and CDR2 FYNNEI. The CDR3 nucleotides read TGTGCCAGCAGTGGTAATACAGGGGGCAATCAGCCCCAGCATTTT. This sequence encodes CASSGNTGGNQPQHF.

The J gene is TRBJ1-3, the V gene TRBV30; D remains ambiguous. Germline lookup yields CDR1 GTSNPN and CDR2 SVGIG (reference sequence). Trimming left V 3 bases short and J 0 bases short, with 9 bases between. The CDR3 spans 14 residues. In DNA form, the CDR3 reads TGTGCCTGGAGCTCCACATACTCTGGAAACACCATATATTTT. This encodes CAWSSTYSGNTIYF. Combining the CDR3 with reference TRBV30 and TRBJ1-3 gives the whole variable domain SQTIHQWPATLVQPVGSPLSLECTVEGTSNPNLYWYRQAAGRGLQLLFYSVGIGQISSEVPQNLSASRPQDRQFILSSKKLLLSDSGFYLCAWSSTYSGNTIYFGEGSWLTVV.

This clone was found once. V gene TRBV6-5 combines with J gene TRBJ2-7; the match to TRBD2 covers 10 bases. From germline, CDR1 is MNHEY and CDR2 SVGAGI. This CDR3 is 16 amino acids long. The V and J ends lost 2 bases and 3 bases, in that order; junction bases with no gene match: 7. CDR3 protein: CASSYQLAGGDYEQYF. CDR3 DNA sequence: TGTGCCAGCAGTTACCAATTAGCGGGGGGTGACTACGAGCAGTACTTC.

The chain is built from TRBV27 and TRBJ1-5, with D hard to call. The CDR3 has 14 residues. The V end was cut by 2 bases, the J end by 4 bases, with 9 bases between. CDR1 is MNHEY, CDR2 SMNVEV, per germline (reference sequence). This chain's CDR3 is CASSLGVGNQPQHF. CDR3 DNA: TGTGCCAGCAGTTTAGGGGTGGGAAATCAGCCCCAGCATTTT.

This rearrangement joins TRBV9 to TRBJ2-1; 12 bases match TRBD2. Germline trimming cut 0 bases from V and 8 bases from J; bases unmatched to any gene: 3. The CDR3 loop spans 15 amino acids. Looked up from germline, CDR1 is SGDLS and CDR2 is YYNGEE. For the CDR3, the DNA is TGTGCCAGCAGCGTAGGACTAGCGGGAGCGGATGAGCAGTTCTTC. It is translated as CASSVGLAGADEQFF.

V usage is TRBV27 and J usage is TRBJ1-2; a possible D gene is TRBD1 (5 bases). CDR3 length: 12 residues. V lost 7 bases to trimming and J lost 5 bases, with 11 bases between them. The germline gives CDR1 MNHEY, CDR2 SMNVEV (reference sequence). This CDR3 is CASTGGGYGYTF. DNA of the CDR3: TGTGCCAGCACCGGGGGTGGGTATGGCTACACCTTC.

This rearrangement joins TRBV9 to TRBJ1-1, with D possibly matching TRBD1 (5 bases). This CDR3 comprises 17 residues. Germline values: CDR1 SGDLS, CDR2 YYNGEE. Trimming pared 0 bases from V and 1 base from J, leaving 16 bases between. As DNA, the CDR3 is TGTGCCAGCAGCGTAGGGGAACCGGGACCGAGGAACACTGAAGCTTTCTTT. Residues: CASSVGEPGPRNTEAFF.

The V gene is TRBV28, the J gene TRBJ1-5, with D possibly being TRBD1 (5 bases). The CDR3 is 15 residues long. Germline V lookup: CDR1 MDHEN, CDR2 SYDVKM. Between the trimmed V and J ends, which lost 2 bases and 0 bases, there was a span of 8 bases. CDR3 loop: CASSLAGYSNQPQHF. As DNA, the CDR3 is TGTGCCAGCAGTTTAGCAGGGTATAGCAATCAGCCCCAGCATTTT.

This clone was counted a few times. The chain links TRBV7-6 to TRBJ1-1; D uncertain. This CDR3 contains 12 residues. V lost 10 bases, J lost 6 bases, and 15 bases lay in between. CDR1 is SGHVS, CDR2 FNYEAQ, per germline. This CDR3 is CANRPFDAEAFF. The CDR3 DNA follows: TGTGCCAACCGTCCGTTTGATGCTGAAGCTTTCTTT.

The rearrangement uses TRBV6-6 and TRBJ1-5; 8 bases agree with TRBD1. The germline CDR1 and CDR2 sequences are MNHNY and SVGAGI (reference sequence). The CDR3 runs to 14 residues. V lost 5 bases and J lost 2; bases outside the gene matches: 2. In nucleotides, the CDR3 is TGTGCCAGCAGTCCGACAGGGGGCAATCAGCCCCAGCATTTT. As protein: CASSPTGGNQPQHF.

In its sample, this clone was seen once. This chain links TRBV10-3 with TRBJ2-7, with no clear D. This CDR3 comprises 14 residues. Trimming cost V 1 base and J 5 bases, with 12 bases left between them. CDR1 ENHRY and CDR2 SYGVKD come from the germline V gene. CDR3 bases: TGTGCCATCAGTGAGTTAGCAGCGACCAACGAGCAGTACTTC. Translation: CAISELAATNEQYF.

This clone is a singleton in its sample. The CDR3 bases are TGTGCCAGCAGCTTACGTTTTCTCGGCCGAGAAAGCTCTCTAGCGGAGAGCACAGATACGCAGTATTTT. Residues: CASSLRFLGRESSLAESTDTQYF. The chain recombines TRBV13 with TRBJ2-3; TRBD2 matches 7 bases. Germline CDR1 and CDR2: PRHDT and FYEKMQ (reference sequence). Trimming at V came to 2 bases and at J to 0 bases, leaving 26 bases not matched to a gene. This CDR3 has 23 amino acids.

V is TRBV29-1 and J is TRBJ2-3; perhaps TRBD2 as D (7 bases). V lost 6 bases to trimming and J lost 4 bases, with 23 bases between them. The germline CDR1 and CDR2 sequences are SQVTM and ANQGSEA. This CDR3 is 16 amino acids long. The CDR3 DNA is TGCAGCGTGGGGGGGCCTGACCGGGACCCCGCAGATACGCAGTATTTT. As protein: CSVGGPDRDPADTQYF.

This clone was recorded only once. This chain links TRBV7-6 with TRBJ2-7, with D unclear. Germline V gene data show CDR1 as SGHVS and CDR2 as FNYEAQ. This CDR3 comprises 13 residues. V was pared by 1 base and J by 3 bases, with 7 bases between. The CDR3 sequence: CASSLEAYYEQYF. The CDR3 DNA sequence: TGTGCCAGCAGCTTAGAAGCTTACTACGAGCAGTACTTC.

The sample holds one count of this clone. The chain uses TRBV4-2 and TRBJ1-4; 7 nucleotides line up with TRBD1. The CDR3 runs to 17 residues. V trimming: 2 bases; J trimming: 0 bases; junction bases outside the gene matches: 6. CDR1 and CDR2 (germline): LGHNA, YNFKEQ. The CDR3 DNA sequence: TGTGCCAGCAGCCAACCCCGACAGGGAACAACTAATGAAAAACTGTTTTTT. Residues: CASSQPRQGTTNEKLFF.

The J gene is TRBJ2-5, the V gene TRBV19; tentatively, D is TRBD2 (5 bases). This CDR3 spans 16 amino acids. CDR1 and CDR2 (germline): LNHDA, SQIVND (reference sequence). Trimming removed 0 bases at V and 2 bases at J, with 13 bases between. The CDR3 region is CASSIDLIAQQETQYF. As DNA, the CDR3 is TGTGCCAGTAGTATAGATTTGATAGCGCAACAAGAGACCCAGTACTTC. The full variable domain, rest sourced from reference TRBV19 and TRBJ2-5, is DGGITQSPKYLFRKEGQNVTLSCEQNLNHDAMYWYRQDPGQGLRLIYYSQIVNDFQKGDIAEGYSVSREKKESFPLTVTSAQKNPTAFYLCASSIDLIAQQETQYFGPGTRLLVL.

This chain connects TRBV9 to TRBJ2-5; TRBD2 might be the D (6 bases). The DNA end lines up better with TRBJ2-7; the J call may be wrong. Germline CDR1 is SGDLS and CDR2 is YYNGEE. The CDR3 has 14 amino acids. In nucleotides, the CDR3 is TGTGCCAGCAGCGGAGGGGAGGTACCCTACGAGCAGTACTTC. It specifies CASSGGEVPYEQYF.

The chain joins TRBV11-1 to TRBJ2-7; D gene ambiguous. V dropped 0 bases and J dropped 2 bases, with 2 bases sitting between them. Germline CDR1 and CDR2: SGHAT and FQDESV (reference sequence). This CDR3 is built from 12 residues. The CDR3 is CASSLAPYEQYF. In DNA, the CDR3 is TGTGCCAGCAGCTTAGCCCCCTACGAGCAGTACTTC.

The sample holds a few counts of this clone. This chain uses TRBV27 with TRBJ2-1; D is perhaps TRBD2 (5 bases). Germline V gives CDR1 MNHEY, CDR2 SMNVEV (reference sequence). V was trimmed by 0 bases and J by 0 bases, leaving 9 bases between them. The CDR3 runs 16 residues. Written as DNA, the CDR3 is TGTGCCAGCAGTTTATCGGGCGGGTACTCCTACAATGAGCAGTTCTTC. Its translation is CASSLSGGYSYNEQFF.

This chain joins TRBV9 and TRBJ2-1, with D tentatively TRBD1 (6 bases). The CDR3 is 18 residues long. Looked up from germline, CDR1 is SGDLS and CDR2 is YYNGEE. Trimming took off 0 bases at V and 7 bases at J, with 23 bases between the two ends. The CDR3 sequence is CASSVEGVGLSTGNEQFF. CDR3 bases: TGTGCCAGCAGCGTAGAGGGGGTGGGCCTCTCGACGGGGAATGAGCAGTTCTTC.

The V call is TRBV11-3, the J call TRBJ2-1; unclear D gene. V lost 1 base to trimming and J lost 3 bases, with 10 bases between them. Germline values: CDR1 SGHNT, CDR2 YENEEA. The CDR3 contains 15 residues. This chain's CDR3 is CASSLGSASYNEQFF. In DNA, the CDR3 is TGTGCCAGCAGCTTAGGTTCGGCTAGCTACAATGAGCAGTTCTTC.

The chain links TRBV7-9 to TRBJ2-3, with 7 nucleotides matching TRBD2. Germline CDR1 and CDR2: SEHNR and FQNEAQ (reference sequence). This CDR3 region has 14 residues. The V and J ends lost 8 bases and 4 bases, in that order; junction bases with no gene match: 9. The CDR3 DNA follows: TGTGCCAGCGCGGGGTCCGGGGGGTCAGATACGCAGTATTTT. It translates to CASAGSGGSDTQYF.

The chain links TRBV18 to TRBJ1-5, with D unresolved. This CDR3 is 14 amino acids long. V shed 4 bases and J shed 3 bases, with 10 bases lying between them. Per the germline V gene, CDR1 is KGHSH and CDR2 is LQKENI. CDR3 bases: TGTGCCAGCTCACTGGGCTTGGACAATCAGCCCCAGCATTTT. Translation: CASSLGLDNQPQHF.

J is TRBJ2-5 and V is TRBV5-6, with D perhaps TRBD1 or TRBD2 (5 bases each). This CDR3 has 17 residues. Germline lookup yields CDR1 SGHDT and CDR2 YYEEEE. Trimming took 3 bases from V and 2 from J, leaving 20 bases between them. In DNA, the CDR3 is TGTGCCAGCAGCTCTCGAGTAGGGACGGAGGAGCAAGAGACCCAGTACTTC. Protein product: CASSSRVGTEEQETQYF.

This clone has a handful of counts. Lacking the conserved final phenylalanine or tryptophan, this CDR3 likely reflects a read error. It is unclear where the CDR3 begins or ends on the DNA, so no DNA is shown, and the CDR3 is as TCRdb lists it. The chain combines TRBV5-1 with TRBJ1-2; the table's D call of TRBD1 was not tested on the DNA. Germline CDR1 reads SGHRS; CDR2 reads YFSETQ. The CDR3 has 10 residues if both end residues are counted. CDR3 residues: CASSLSTPSI.

This chain joins TRBV7-9 and TRBJ2-5, with no clear D. The J call is uncertain, as TRBJ2-7 better fits the DNA end. Germline CDR1 is SEHNR and CDR2 is FQNEAQ (reference sequence). The CDR3 totals 11 residues. The CDR3 sequence: CASGVANEQYF. The CDR3, as DNA: TGTGCCAGCGGGGTCGCGAACGAGCAGTACTTC.